Presented here are 5 T cell receptor beta chains from one specimen sequenced in a study of T cell responses to AZD1222 COVID-19 vaccine. Clones were read by immunoSEQ multiplex PCR, and TCRdb kept only the in-frame ones, dropping some. In the table there are roughly 130,000 clones, about nine tenths of which are singletons. Here the sequenced sample was peripheral blood, taken on day 0 of MenACWY control vaccination. These receptors originate from an adult in good health.

The chain combines TRBV30 with TRBJ1-5, with 7 bases fitting TRBD1. V lost 5 bases and J lost 2; bases outside the gene matches: 6. Germline V gene sequence: CDR1 GTSNPN, CDR2 SVGIG (reference sequence). CDR3 length equals 14 residues. This CDR3 is CAWEQGNGNQPQHF. CDR3 in DNA: TGTGCCTGGGAACAGGGGAACGGCAATCAGCCCCAGCATTTT. The variable domain in full, with the rest retrieved from reference TRBV30 and TRBJ1-5, is SQTIHQWPATLVQPVGSPLSLECTVEGTSNPNLYWYRQAAGRGLQLLFYSVGIGQISSEVPQNLSASRPQDRQFILSSKKLLLSDSGFYLCAWEQGNGNQPQHFGDGTRLSIL.

The chain has TRBV19 and TRBJ2-1; 11 bases fit TRBD2. Trimming took 5 bases from V and 4 from J; bases not matched to a gene: 7. Germline V gene data show CDR1 as LNHDA and CDR2 as SQIVND (reference sequence). The CDR3 has 16 amino acids. The CDR3 region is CASSRTSGSLYNEQFF. Written as DNA, the CDR3 is TGTGCCAGTAGTCGAACTAGCGGGAGCCTATACAATGAGCAGTTCTTC.

V and J are TRBV9 and TRBJ2-5, with D perhaps TRBD1 (5 bases). Germline V CDR1 and CDR2: SGDLS, YYNGEE. This CDR3 is built from 16 residues. The germline V and J ends were trimmed by 4 bases and 0 bases, with 16 bases remaining between them. The CDR3 sequence: CASSTSDNLYQETQYF. The CDR3 bases are TGTGCCAGCAGCACTTCGGACAACCTGTACCAAGAGACCCAGTACTTC.

The J gene is TRBJ1-5, the V gene TRBV20-1; D call uncertain. Germline assignment: CDR1 DFQATT and CDR2 SNEGSKA (reference sequence). This CDR3 spans 14 amino acids. Deletions cut 3 bases from V and 2 bases from J, with 11 bases between. Written as DNA, the CDR3 is TGCAGTGCTAGTAATTGGGCGGGCAATCAGCCCCAGCATTTT. It codes for CSASNWAGNQPQHF.

This clone was detected only once. V usage is TRBV5-8 and J usage is TRBJ1-1, with 10 bases lining up with TRBD1. The CDR3 totals 16 residues. Germline loops: CDR1 SGHTS, CDR2 YDEGEE. With 3 bases clipped from V and 6 bases from J, the junction kept 11 bases outside the gene matches. The CDR3 here is CASSSPGQGPPAEAFF. The DNA for the CDR3 is TGTGCCAGCAGCTCACCGGGACAGGGGCCTCCCGCTGAAGCTTTCTTT.